The 32 T cell receptor beta chains below were found in one sample sequenced in a study of beta chain features in type 1 diabetes. Regarding the study as a whole: Type 1 diabetes patients showed a moderate but significant shortening of TCRB CDR3s in all four CD4+ subsets.

Their cognate antigens are unknown. All of the isolated RNA was reverse transcribed, so expressed TCRB transcripts were sequenced. The protocol was immunoSEQ multiplex PCR, while the TCRdb copy is restricted to in-frame clones and leaves out a portion. The profile shows about 740,000 clones, 13% of them singletons. The source material was naive CD4+ T cells from blood. These receptor sequences come from a man aged 18 to 29 with type 1 diabetes.

The rearrangement uses TRBV29-1 and TRBJ1-1; no reliable D call. The germline V gene has CDR1 SQVTM and CDR2 ANQGSEA. The V end was cut by 2 bases, the J end by 0 bases, with 10 bases between. This CDR3 contains 14 residues. This CDR3 reads CSVESHALNTEAFF. CDR3 in DNA: TGCAGCGTTGAAAGCCACGCCTTGAACACTGAAGCTTTCTTT. Based on the CDR3 plus reference TRBV29-1 and TRBJ1-1, the full variable domain is SAVISQKPSRDICQRGTSLTIQCQVDSQVTMMFWYRQQPGQSLTLIATANQGSEATYESGFVIDKFPISRPNLTFSTLTVSNMSPEDSSIYLCSVESHALNTEAFFGQGTRLTVV.

Note on this clone: At the DNA level, this CDR3 is encoded by other sequences in the same sample as well. The chain's CDR3 is CSVEGVGETQYF. The CDR3 DNA reads as TGCAGCGTTGAAGGGGTGGGAGAGACCCAGTACTTC. The V call is TRBV29-1, the J call TRBJ2-5; D gene ambiguous. CDR3 length equals 12 residues. V gave up 1 base and J gave up 4 bases, with 7 bases separating them. The germline gives CDR1 SQVTM, CDR2 ANQGSEA.

The V gene is TRBV20-1, the J gene TRBJ1-1; D remains ambiguous. Germline V gene lookup returns CDR1 DFQATT and CDR2 SNEGSKA (reference sequence). Trimming removed 3 bases from V and 8 bases from J, with 4 bases in between. The CDR3 contains 9 residues. The CDR3, as DNA: TGCAGTGCTAGGGGAGAAGCTTTCTTT. Translation: CSARGEAFF.

This clone turned up a few times. The chain links TRBV29-1 to TRBJ1-1; D is uncertain. V was pared by 1 base and J by 8 bases, with 14 bases between. This CDR3 spans 13 amino acids. Germline V CDR1 and CDR2: SQVTM, ANQGSEA. The CDR3 spells CSVEAFLSQEAFF. For the CDR3, the DNA is TGCAGCGTTGAAGCCTTCCTTAGCCAAGAAGCTTTCTTT.

The rearrangement uses TRBV27 and TRBJ2-7, with 7 bases that match TRBD1. V gave up 6 bases and J gave up 2 bases; unmatched junction bases: 7. This CDR3 has 14 residues. Germline CDR1 reads MNHEY; CDR2 reads SMNVEV (reference sequence). The CDR3 loop is CASRRTGKTYEQYF. The CDR3 DNA follows: TGTGCCAGCAGACGGACAGGCAAAACCTACGAGCAGTACTTC.

The chain uses TRBV2 and TRBJ2-3, with 9 bases that match TRBD1. V shed 1 base and J 2 bases; nucleotides not matched to a gene: 4. Germline V gene data show CDR1 as SNHLY and CDR2 as FYNNEI. This CDR3 comprises 16 residues. The CDR3 protein is CASSEVNRGPTDTQYF. CDR3 nucleotide sequence: TGTGCCAGCAGTGAAGTGAACAGGGGGCCCACAGATACGCAGTATTTT.

The CDR3 sequence: CAWSVSQGGEKLFF. CDR3 DNA: TGTGCCTGGAGTGTCTCCCAGGGTGGGGAAAAACTGTTTTTT. The V and J genes are TRBV30 and TRBJ1-4, with D possibly matching TRBD1 (5 bases). The CDR3 is 14 amino acids. Deletions cut 0 bases from V and 8 bases from J, with 13 bases between. Germline V gene data show CDR1 as GTSNPN and CDR2 as SVGIG (reference sequence). The full variable domain, in which reference TRBV30 and TRBJ1-4 provide the parts outside the CDR3, is SQTIHQWPATLVQPVGSPLSLECTVEGTSNPNLYWYRQAAGRGLQLLFYSVGIGQISSEVPQNLSASRPQDRQFILSSKKLLLSDSGFYLCAWSVSQGGEKLFFGSGTQLSVL.

As for this clone: Different DNA sequences within this sample yield the same CDR3. The chain combines TRBV30 with TRBJ2-5; D tentatively reads TRBD1 or TRBD2 (6 bases each). This CDR3 contains 13 residues. Germline V lookup: CDR1 GTSNPN, CDR2 SVGIG (reference sequence). The V end was cut by 5 bases, the J end by 5 bases, with 15 bases between. The CDR3 region has the DNA TGTGCCTGGGGATTAGGAGGGGGTGAGACCCAGTACTTC. It codes for CAWGLGGGETQYF.

This clone was detected a few times. Other DNA sequences in the same sample also yield this CDR3. V and J are TRBV9 and TRBJ2-7; possibly TRBD1 for D (6 bases). Germline assignment: CDR1 SGDLS and CDR2 YYNGEE. The CDR3 consists of 15 residues. V was pared by 0 bases and J by 3 bases, with 13 bases between. The CDR3 reads CASSVGGRGSYEQYF. CDR3 sequence (DNA): TGTGCCAGCAGCGTAGGAGGCAGGGGAAGCTACGAGCAGTACTTC.

The chain uses TRBV29-1 and TRBJ2-7; D might be TRBD2 (5 bases). CDR1 and CDR2 (germline): SQVTM, ANQGSEA. The CDR3 consists of 13 residues. V lost 6 bases, J lost 3 bases, and 15 bases lay in between. CDR3 sequence (DNA): TGCAGCGTGCGCCCGGGATCCTACTACGAGCAGTACTTC. It translates to CSVRPGSYYEQYF.

V and J are TRBV10-3 and TRBJ2-5; 9 bases are shared with TRBD1. The CDR3 covers 12 residues. Per the germline V gene, CDR1 is ENHRY and CDR2 is SYGVKD. J was trimmed by 5 bases and V by 10 bases; bases with no gene match: 5. As DNA, the CDR3 is TGTGCCACCAGGACAGGGGCGGAGACCCAGTACTTC. This sequence encodes CATRTGAETQYF.

The sample holds a few counts of this clone. V and J are TRBV6-5 and TRBJ1-2; possibly TRBD1 for D (5 bases). CDR1 is MNHEY, CDR2 SVGAGI, per germline. This CDR3 is 13 amino acids long. Trimming stripped 6 bases from V and 4 bases from J, with 12 bases between. DNA of the CDR3: TGTGCCAGCAGGCTAGACGGGACCTATGGCTACACCTTC. Encoded protein: CASRLDGTYGYTF.

The chain combines TRBV7-9 with TRBJ1-2; 8 bases agree with TRBD1. Germline lookup yields CDR1 SEHNR and CDR2 FQNEAQ (reference sequence). This CDR3 is built from 14 residues. V lost 2 bases to trimming and J lost 8 bases; unmatched junction nucleotides: 7. CDR3 residues: CASSLPGQVRGYTF. The CDR3 region has the DNA TGTGCCAGCAGCTTACCGGGACAGGTACGGGGCTACACCTTC.

This clone showed up just a few times. The V and J genes are TRBV5-1 and TRBJ2-1, with D tentatively TRBD2 (5 bases). The CDR3 is 13 residues long. Germline V gene sequence: CDR1 SGHRS, CDR2 YFSETQ. V lost 0 bases and J lost 14, with 15 bases in between. The CDR3 protein is CASSLAGGDKEFF. The CDR3 nucleotides are TGCGCCAGCAGCTTGGCTGGAGGCGATAAGGAGTTCTTC.

This clone occurred a few times. V gene TRBV7-9 combines with J gene TRBJ1-5; D not certain. The CDR3 covers 16 residues. V was trimmed by 1 base and J by 7 bases, leaving 17 bases between them. CDR1 is SEHNR, CDR2 FQNEAQ, per germline (reference sequence). The CDR3: CASSLGSSRVQQPQHF. In nucleotides, the CDR3 is TGTGCCAGCAGCTTAGGATCTTCGAGGGTCCAGCAGCCCCAGCATTTT.

This chain joins TRBV9 and TRBJ2-1, with TRBD1 matching 7 bases. Trimming removed 1 base from V and 3 bases from J; junction bases left unmatched: 4. CDR3 length: 15 residues. The germline CDR1 and CDR2 sequences are SGDLS and YYNGEE. The CDR3 nucleotides read TGTGCCAGCAGCGTAACAGGGGTACTCTACAATGAGCAGTTCTTC. Protein sequence: CASSVTGVLYNEQFF. Full variable domain (outside the CDR3, taken from reference TRBV9 and TRBJ2-1): DSGVTQTPKHLITATGQRVTLRCSPRSGDLSVYWYQQSLDQGLQFLIQYYNGEERAKGNILERFSAQQFPDLHSELNLSSLELGDSALYFCASSVTGVLYNEQFFGPGTRLTVL.

J is TRBJ1-1 and V is TRBV4-1; maybe TRBD1 (5 bases). From germline, CDR1 is MGHRA and CDR2 YSYEKL. V shed 4 bases and J shed 1 base, with 10 bases lying between them. The CDR3 runs 14 residues. CDR3 in amino acids: CASSPVGANTEAFF. DNA for the CDR3: TGCGCCAGCAGCCCAGTAGGGGCGAACACTGAAGCTTTCTTT.

This clone has more than one count but fewer than ten. The V and J genes are TRBV7-9 and TRBJ1-6; D ambiguous. The CDR3 has 15 amino acids. V gave up 1 base and J gave up 5 bases, with 9 bases separating them. The germline V gene has CDR1 SEHNR and CDR2 FQNEAQ (reference sequence). CDR3 DNA: TGTGCCAGCAGCTTAGAGGCGGGTCATAATTCACCCCTCCACTTT. Protein sequence: CASSLEAGHNSPLHF.

Worth noting for this clone: This specimen includes other DNA sequences encoding the same CDR3. The chain joins TRBV29-1 to TRBJ2-5; possibly TRBD1 for D (6 bases). There are 12 residues in the CDR3. V dropped 4 bases and J dropped 5 bases, with 11 bases sitting between them. CDR1 SQVTM and CDR2 ANQGSEA come from the germline V gene. The CDR3 DNA reads as TGCAGCGTTGCTGGGGGCGAGGAGACCCAGTACTTC. Residues: CSVAGGEETQYF.

V gene TRBV9 combines with J gene TRBJ2-3, with 12 bases aligning to TRBD2. The CDR3 is made up of 16 amino acids. With V trimmed by 0 bases and J by 1 base, 0 bases remained unmatched. Germline CDR1 and CDR2: SGDLS and YYNGEE. Written as DNA, the CDR3 is TGTGCCAGCAGCGTAGGGACTAGCGGGGGCACAGATACGCAGTATTTT. This sequence encodes CASSVGTSGGTDTQYF.

For the CDR3, the DNA is TGTGCCTGGAGTGTACGGGGCAGGCTAAGCTCTGGGGCCAACGTCCTGACTTTC. Amino acids: CAWSVRGRLSSGANVLTF. The chain links TRBV30 to TRBJ2-6, with D perhaps being TRBD1 or TRBD2 (5 bases each). The CDR3 loop spans 18 amino acids. Per the germline V gene, CDR1 is GTSNPN and CDR2 is SVGIG (reference sequence). The V end lost 0 bases, the J end lost 0 bases, and 15 bases lay between the germline ends.

V is TRBV6-5 and J is TRBJ2-4; 8 bases line up with TRBD2. The CDR3 is made up of 14 amino acids. Germline V gene sequence: CDR1 MNHEY, CDR2 SVGAGI. V lost 10 bases to trimming and J lost 7 bases; unmatched junction nucleotides: 12. CDR3 sequence: CATMITGGANIQYF. In DNA, the CDR3 is TGTGCCACCATGATTACGGGGGGGGCGAACATTCAGTACTTC.

This clone was recorded a few times. The chain has TRBV19 and TRBJ1-6; D is perhaps TRBD1 (5 bases). CDR3 length: 15 residues. In germline, CDR1 is LNHDA, CDR2 SQIVND (reference sequence). V lost 6 bases and J 7 bases, leaving 16 bases between the germline ends. The CDR3 DNA reads TGTGCCAGTAGGACTCCCCGGGACCTAAATTCACCCCTCCACTTT. Amino acid sequence: CASRTPRDLNSPLHF.

A few counts support this clone. This sequence joins TRBV6-1 and TRBJ2-6; D gene uncertain. The length of the CDR3 is 17 residues. Germline CDR1 reads MNHNS; CDR2 reads SASEGT. V was pared by 3 bases and J by 2 bases, with 14 bases between. The CDR3 protein is CASSDRQPIPGANVLTF. The CDR3 nucleotides are TGTGCCAGCAGTGATAGACAACCGATACCTGGGGCCAACGTCCTGACTTTC.

This chain connects TRBV7-9 to TRBJ2-7, with 8 bases identical to TRBD1. The germline V gene encodes CDR1 SEHNR and CDR2 FQNEAQ (reference sequence). The junction had 17 bases not matched to a gene; V was cut back by 3 bases and J by 7 bases. The CDR3 spans 17 residues. The CDR3 DNA sequence: TGTGCCAGCAGCTTTGTGAAGGGGACAGGAATCCTACTGGAGCAGTACTTC. This encodes CASSFVKGTGILLEQYF.

This clone was recorded a few times. This sequence joins TRBV10-3 and TRBJ2-5; perhaps TRBD1 as D (6 bases). Trimming shortened V by 0 bases and J by 4 bases, and 9 bases separated the two germline ends. Germline values: CDR1 ENHRY, CDR2 SYGVKD. The CDR3 covers 14 residues. Here the CDR3 DNA reads TGTGCCATCAGTGAGTCGGGGGCCCGAGAGACCCAGTACTTC. Protein product: CAISESGARETQYF.

Points on this clone: This CDR3 is also generated by other DNA sequences in the sample. V usage is TRBV18 and J usage is TRBJ2-7; weak D call: TRBD1 (6 bases). The germline CDR1 and CDR2 sequences are KGHSH and LQKENI. The CDR3 totals 12 residues. The V end lost 1 base, the J end lost 6 bases, and 7 bases lay between the germline ends. The chain's CDR3 is CASSPQGGEQYF. The CDR3 DNA sequence: TGTGCCAGCTCACCACAAGGGGGCGAGCAGTACTTC.

The chain carries TRBV27 and TRBJ1-6, with 7 positions matching TRBD1. This CDR3 is built from 14 residues. In germline, CDR1 is MNHEY, CDR2 SMNVEV (reference sequence). J gave up 11 bases and V 0 bases, and 4 bases lay outside the gene matches. This CDR3 is CASSLSTGEPPLHF. In DNA, the CDR3 is TGTGCCAGCAGTTTATCAACAGGGGAGCCACCCCTCCACTTT.

This chain uses TRBV30 with TRBJ2-7, with D unclear. Germline V CDR1 and CDR2: GTSNPN, SVGIG (reference sequence). Between the trimmed V and J ends, which lost 1 base and 7 bases, there was a span of 11 bases. The CDR3 runs to 12 residues. The CDR3 loop reads CAWSGQAPEQYF. The CDR3 DNA sequence: TGTGCCTGGAGTGGGCAGGCCCCGGAGCAGTACTTC.

The chain has TRBV5-1 and TRBJ2-7; 7 bases line up with TRBD1. Germline values: CDR1 SGHRS, CDR2 YFSETQ. The CDR3 totals 14 residues. J gave up 3 bases and V 4 bases, and 7 bases lay outside the gene matches. CDR3 region: CASSPGQSFYEQYF. In nucleotides, the CDR3 is TGCGCCAGCAGCCCGGGACAGAGCTTCTACGAGCAGTACTTC.

This clone was seen once. V gene TRBV4-1 combines with J gene TRBJ1-2, with 8 positions matching TRBD1. Germline values: CDR1 MGHRA, CDR2 YSYEKL. V lost 0 bases, J lost 2 bases, and 5 bases stayed unmatched. CDR3 length: 16 amino acids. This chain's CDR3 is CASSQEGGTGNYGYTF. DNA for the CDR3: TGCGCCAGCAGCCAAGAGGGCGGGACAGGCAACTATGGCTACACCTTC.

This clone has a handful of counts. The chain carries TRBV7-2 and TRBJ1-2, with TRBD1 matching over 7 bases. The CDR3 loop spans 14 amino acids. Germline lookup yields CDR1 SGHTA and CDR2 FQGNSA. Losses at the gene ends were 8 bases for V and 6 bases for J; bases not matched to a gene: 12. The CDR3 region is CASRSGGSSHGYTF. CDR3 nucleotides: TGTGCCAGCCGATCAGGGGGATCCTCACATGGCTACACCTTC.